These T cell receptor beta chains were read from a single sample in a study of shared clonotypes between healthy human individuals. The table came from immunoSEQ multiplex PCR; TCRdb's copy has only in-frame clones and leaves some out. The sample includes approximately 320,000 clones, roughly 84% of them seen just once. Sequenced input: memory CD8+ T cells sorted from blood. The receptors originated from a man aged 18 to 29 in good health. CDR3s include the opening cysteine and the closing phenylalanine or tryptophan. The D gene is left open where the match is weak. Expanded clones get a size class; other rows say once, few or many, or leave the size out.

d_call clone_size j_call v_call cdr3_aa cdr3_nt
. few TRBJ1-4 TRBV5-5 CASSLEPSTNEKLFF TGTGCCAGCAGCTTGGAACCGTCAACTAATGAAAAACTGTTTTTT
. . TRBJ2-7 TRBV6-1 CASCGTDSYEQYF TGTGCCAGCTGCGGGACAGATTCCTACGAGCAGTACTTC
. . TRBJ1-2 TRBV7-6 CASSLGTDYGYTF TGTGCCAGCAGCTTAGGAACAGACTATGGCTACACCTTC
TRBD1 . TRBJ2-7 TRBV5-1 CASSWTGSYEQYF TGCGCCAGCAGCTGGACAGGGAGTTACGAGCAGTACTTC
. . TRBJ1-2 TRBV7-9 CASSLGSAANGYTF TGTGCCAGCAGCTTAGGTTCCGCGGCCAATGGCTACACCTTC
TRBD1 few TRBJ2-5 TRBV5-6 CASSLGTGSETQYF TGTGCCAGCAGCCTTGGGACAGGCTCAGAGACCCAGTACTTC
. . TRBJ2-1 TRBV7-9 CASSRGGEQFF TGTGCCAGCAGCCGCGGTGGTGAGCAGTTCTTC
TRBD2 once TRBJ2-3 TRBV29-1 CSVASGVLTDTQYF TGCAGCGTTGCTAGCGGGGTACTCACAGATACGCAGTATTTT
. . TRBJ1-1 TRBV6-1 CASSHSIHMNTEAFF TGTGCCAGCTCCCACAGCATACACATGAACACTGAAGCTTTCTTT
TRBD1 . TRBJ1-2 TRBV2 CASKNPRQGLFGYTF TGTGCCAGCAAAAACCCTCGACAGGGCCTCTTTGGCTACACCTTC
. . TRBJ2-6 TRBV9 CASSLRQEFSGANVLTF TGTGCCAGCAGCCTGAGACAGGAATTCTCTGGGGCCAACGTCCTGACTTTC
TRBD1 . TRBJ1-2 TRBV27 CASSSTGTGTYGYTF TGTGCCAGCAGTTCCACCGGGACAGGGACTTATGGCTACACCTTC
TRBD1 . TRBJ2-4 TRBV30 CAWSVGQGLNIQYF TGTGCCTGGAGTGTGGGACAGGGCTTAAACATTCAGTACTTC
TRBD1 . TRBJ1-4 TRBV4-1 CASSHTGATNEKLFF TGCGCCAGCAGCCATACAGGGGCAACTAATGAAAAACTGTTTTTT
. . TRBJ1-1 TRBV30 CAWDPIQNTEAFF TGTGCCTGGGACCCCATTCAGAACACTGAAGCTTTCTTT
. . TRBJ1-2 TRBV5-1 CASSLGAPGFYGYTF TGCGCCAGCAGCTTAGGCGCCCCAGGATTCTATGGCTACACCTTC
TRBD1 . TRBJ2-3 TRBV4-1 CASSLQDRGLDTQYF TGCGCCAGCAGCCTCCAGGACAGGGGGCTGGATACGCAGTATTTT
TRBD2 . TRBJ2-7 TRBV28 CASSPGSSGVTYEQYF TGTGCCAGCAGTCCAGGCAGTAGCGGGGTGACCTACGAGCAGTACTTC
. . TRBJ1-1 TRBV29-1 CSVEGQGGNTEAFF TGCAGCGTTGAGGGTCAGGGTGGGAACACTGAAGCTTTCTTT
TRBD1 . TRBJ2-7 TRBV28 CASRGTDSYEQYF TGTGCCAGCAGGGGGACAGACTCCTACGAGCAGTACTTC
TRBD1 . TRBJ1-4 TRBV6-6 CASVQGAPNEKLFF TGTGCCAGCGTACAGGGGGCGCCTAATGAAAAACTGTTTTTT